The 14 T cell receptor beta chains reported below all come from one sample, sequenced in a study of early T cells in non-severe SARS-CoV-2 infection. MiXCR was run by TCRdb on the 5' RACE reads, yielding one entry per CDR3 protein. This sample carries more than 50,000 distinct CDR3 sequences, about 12% of them seen once, and the ten largest clones take around 5%. Sample: whole blood. These receptor sequences come from an adult who was a healthcare worker with PCR-confirmed SARS-CoV-2 infection or an uninfected control (not recorded which).

Many counts were recorded for this clonotype. This rearrangement joins TRBV5-1 to TRBJ2-5, with 11 bases that match TRBD1. The CDR3 has 14 residues. Germline V lookup: CDR1 SGHRS, CDR2 YFSETQ. V lost 4 bases and J lost 4; bases outside the gene matches: 3. CDR3 sequence: CASSQGQGAETQYF. CDR3 sequence (DNA): TGCGCCAGCAGCCAAGGACAGGGGGCAGAGACCCAGTACTTC.

CDR3 in amino acids: CSALRTGGMNTEAFF. Here the CDR3 DNA reads TGCAGTGCCCTGAGGACAGGGGGTATGAACACTGAAGCTTTCTTT. This sequence joins TRBV20-1 and TRBJ1-1; 10 nucleotides line up with TRBD1. Per the germline V gene, CDR1 is DFQATT and CDR2 is SNEGSKA (reference sequence). This CDR3 is built from 15 residues. V lost 6 bases and J lost 0; bases outside the gene matches: 7.

This chain connects TRBV4-3 to TRBJ2-1; tentative D call: TRBD2 (5 bases). CDR1 and CDR2 from the germline V gene are LGHNA and YSLEER. The CDR3 contains 16 residues. V lost 2 bases, J lost 12 bases, and 23 bases lay in between. CDR3 in amino acids: CASSQFSNGWGVVQFF. For the CDR3, the DNA is TGCGCCAGCAGCCAATTCTCGAACGGCTGGGGAGTAGTGCAGTTCTTC.

This clonotype was picked up a small number of times. The V gene is TRBV6-2 or TRBV6-3, the J gene TRBJ2-7; TRBD2 matches at 12 bases. CDR1 is MNHEY, CDR2 SVGEGT, per germline. The CDR3 runs to 16 residues. Trimming cost V 5 bases and J 1 base; bases outside gene matches: 6. The CDR3 DNA follows: TGTGCCAGCAGTGACGAAGGGACTAGCGGGTCCTACGAGCAGTACTTC. Translated, it gives CASSDEGTSGSYEQYF.

This clonotype was detected only a few times. The chain couples TRBV10-2 to TRBJ1-2; D is ambiguous. The CDR3 is 14 amino acids. CDR1 is WSHSY and CDR2 is SAAADI in the germline V gene. Between the trimmed V and J ends, which lost 6 bases and 0 bases, there was a span of 11 bases. The CDR3 here is CASSRTDANYGYTF. CDR3 in DNA: TGCGCCAGCAGCCGGACGGATGCTAACTATGGCTACACCTTC.

This clonotype was seen ten or more times. The rearrangement links TRBV20-1 to TRBJ1-5; the D gene is possibly TRBD1 (5 bases). In germline, CDR1 is DFQATT, CDR2 SNEGSKA (reference sequence). The V end lost 0 bases, the J end lost 5 bases, and 11 bases lay between the germline ends. The CDR3 length is 14 residues. CDR3 loop: CSAREPDSDQPQHF. DNA for the CDR3: TGCAGTGCTAGAGAGCCAGACAGTGATCAGCCCCAGCATTTT.

This clonotype was seen ten or more times. The chain employs TRBV9 and TRBJ1-2; D gene uncertain. Trimming took 3 bases from V and 6 from J, leaving 18 bases between them. The length of the CDR3 is 15 residues. Per the germline V gene, CDR1 is SGDLS and CDR2 is YYNGEE. This chain's CDR3 is CASSALKGGSHGYTF. Written as DNA, the CDR3 is TGTGCCAGCAGCGCGTTGAAAGGAGGGTCCCATGGCTACACCTTC.

This clonotype was seen at least ten times. The V call is TRBV30, the J call TRBJ2-7; a possible D gene is TRBD1 (6 bases). Trimming pared 8 bases from V and 1 base from J, leaving 18 bases between. The germline gives CDR1 GTSNPN, CDR2 SVGIG (reference sequence). The CDR3 sequence is 14 residues long. CDR3 loop: CAGGPGMRSYEQYF. The CDR3, as DNA: TGTGCCGGGGGCCCGGGGATGAGGTCCTACGAGCAGTACTTC.

V and J are TRBV29-1 and TRBJ1-2; D unclear. The CDR3 has 11 amino acids. Between the trimmed V and J ends, which lost 3 bases and 2 bases, there was a span of 4 bases. Germline loops: CDR1 SQVTM, CDR2 ANQGSEA. The CDR3 DNA reads as TGCAGCGTTGAGGGGAACTATGGCTACACCTTC. The encoded protein is CSVEGNYGYTF.

The rearrangement joins TRBV18 to TRBJ2-7; 11 nucleotides line up with TRBD1. The germline CDR1 and CDR2 sequences are KGHSH and LQKENI. The CDR3 extends over 15 amino acids. J lost 4 bases, V lost 0 bases, and 2 bases had no gene match. DNA for the CDR3: TGTGCCAGCTCACCACCGGGACAGGGGGGTTACGAGCAGTACTTC. This codes for CASSPPGQGGYEQYF.

This sequence joins TRBV9 and TRBJ1-1; no firm D call. Trimming pared 1 base from V and 1 base from J, leaving 8 bases between. The CDR3 loop spans 14 amino acids. CDR1 is SGDLS and CDR2 is YYNGEE in the germline V gene. In nucleotides, the CDR3 is TGTGCCAGCAGCGTAATAGGAGGGAACACTGAAGCTTTCTTT. Protein: CASSVIGGNTEAFF.

The genes are TRBV29-1 and TRBJ1-2, with D hard to call. The length of the CDR3 is 11 residues. Trimming left V 7 bases short and J 8 bases short, with 14 bases between. Germline values: CDR1 SQVTM, CDR2 ANQGSEA. CDR3 DNA: TGCAGCGCCGGGGAGAGGAGCGGCTACACCTTC. This translates into CSAGERSGYTF.

This clonotype was detected ten times or more. The chain links TRBV11-2 to TRBJ1-4; D gene ambiguous. CDR3 length equals 14 residues. CDR1 SGHAT and CDR2 FQNNGV come from the germline V gene. With 6 bases removed from V and 3 bases from J, the gap between germline ends came to 11 bases. The CDR3 bases are TGTGCCAGCAGTCCGACGGCAGCTAATGAAAAACTGTTTTTT. Translated: CASSPTAANEKLFF.

CDR3 in DNA: TGCAGTGCGAGCCAGACCGGGGAGCTGTTTTTT. It yields the protein CSASQTGELFF. The chain joins TRBV20-1 to TRBJ2-2; D not certain. The V end lost 6 bases, the J end lost 5 bases, and 7 bases lay between the germline ends. CDR1 is DFQATT, CDR2 SNEGSKA, per germline (reference sequence). This CDR3 spans 11 amino acids.